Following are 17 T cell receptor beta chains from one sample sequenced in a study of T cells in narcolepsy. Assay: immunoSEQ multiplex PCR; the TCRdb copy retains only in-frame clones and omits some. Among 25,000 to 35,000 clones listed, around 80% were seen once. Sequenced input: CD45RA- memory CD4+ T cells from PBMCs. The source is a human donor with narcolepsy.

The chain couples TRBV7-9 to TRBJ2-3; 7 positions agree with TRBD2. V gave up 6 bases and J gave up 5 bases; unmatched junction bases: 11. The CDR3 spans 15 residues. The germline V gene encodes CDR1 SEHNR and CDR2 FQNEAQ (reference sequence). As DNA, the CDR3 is TGTGCCAGCAGTACCGGGACTACCCACGTAGATACGCAGTATTTT. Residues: CASSTGTTHVDTQYF.

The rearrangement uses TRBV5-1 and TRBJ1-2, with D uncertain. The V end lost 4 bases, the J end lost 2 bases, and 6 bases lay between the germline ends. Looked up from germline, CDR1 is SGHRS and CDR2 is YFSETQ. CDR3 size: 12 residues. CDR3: CASSAYNYGYTF. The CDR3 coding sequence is TGCGCCAGCAGCGCCTACAACTATGGCTACACCTTC.

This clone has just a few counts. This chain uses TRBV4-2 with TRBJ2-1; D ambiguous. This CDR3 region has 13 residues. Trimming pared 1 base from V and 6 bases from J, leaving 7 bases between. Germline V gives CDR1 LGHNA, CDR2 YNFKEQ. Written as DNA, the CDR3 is TGTGCCAGCAGCCAAGGGCAGCTCAATGAGCAGTTCTTC. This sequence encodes CASSQGQLNEQFF.

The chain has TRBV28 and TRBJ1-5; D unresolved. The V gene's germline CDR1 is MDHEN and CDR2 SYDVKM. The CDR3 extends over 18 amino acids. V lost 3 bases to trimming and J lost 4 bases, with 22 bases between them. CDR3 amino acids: CASSFSRVGGVQNQPQHF. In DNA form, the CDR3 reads TGTGCCAGCAGTTTTTCTAGGGTCGGTGGGGTGCAAAATCAGCCCCAGCATTTT.

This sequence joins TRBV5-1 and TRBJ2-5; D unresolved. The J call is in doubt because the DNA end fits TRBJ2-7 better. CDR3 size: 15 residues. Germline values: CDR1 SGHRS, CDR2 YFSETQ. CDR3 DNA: TGCGCCAGCAGCTTGATTGGCTACCTCTCCTACGAGCAGTACTTC. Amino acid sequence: CASSLIGYLSYEQYF.

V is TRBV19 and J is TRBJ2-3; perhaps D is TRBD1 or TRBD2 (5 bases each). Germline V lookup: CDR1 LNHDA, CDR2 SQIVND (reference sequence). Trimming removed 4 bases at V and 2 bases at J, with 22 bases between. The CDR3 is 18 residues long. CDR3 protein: CASSTGTGTSMVTDTQYF. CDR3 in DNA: TGTGCCAGTAGTACGGGTACCGGGACGTCGATGGTCACAGATACGCAGTATTTT.

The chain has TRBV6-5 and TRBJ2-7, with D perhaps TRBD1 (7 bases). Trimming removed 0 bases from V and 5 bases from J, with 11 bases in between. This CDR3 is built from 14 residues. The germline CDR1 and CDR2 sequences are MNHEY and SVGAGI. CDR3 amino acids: CASSYSEGANEQYF. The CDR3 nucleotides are TGTGCCAGCAGTTACTCGGAGGGGGCCAACGAGCAGTACTTC.

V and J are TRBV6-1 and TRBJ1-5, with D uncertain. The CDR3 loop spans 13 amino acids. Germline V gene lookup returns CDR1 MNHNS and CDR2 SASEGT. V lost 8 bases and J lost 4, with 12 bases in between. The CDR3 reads CASQAWANQPQHF. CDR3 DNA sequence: TGTGCCAGCCAAGCTTGGGCAAATCAGCCCCAGCATTTT.

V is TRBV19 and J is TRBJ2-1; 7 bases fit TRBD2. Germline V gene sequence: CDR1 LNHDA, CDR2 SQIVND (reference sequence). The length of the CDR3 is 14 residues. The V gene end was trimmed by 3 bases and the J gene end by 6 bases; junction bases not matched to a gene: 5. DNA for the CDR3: TGTGCCAGTAGTATCGGGGTAGCGGGCAATGAGCAGTTCTTC. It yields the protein CASSIGVAGNEQFF.

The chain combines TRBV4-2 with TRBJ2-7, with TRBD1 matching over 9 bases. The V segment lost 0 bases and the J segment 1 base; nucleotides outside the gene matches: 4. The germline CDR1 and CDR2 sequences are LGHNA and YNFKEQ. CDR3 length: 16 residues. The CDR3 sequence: CASSQEGGQGSYEQYF. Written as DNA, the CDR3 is TGTGCCAGCAGCCAAGAAGGGGGACAGGGATCCTACGAGCAGTACTTC.

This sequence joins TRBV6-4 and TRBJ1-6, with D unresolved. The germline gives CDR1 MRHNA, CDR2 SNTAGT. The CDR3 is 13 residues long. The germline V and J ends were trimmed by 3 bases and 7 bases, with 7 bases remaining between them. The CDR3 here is CASSDASNSPLHF. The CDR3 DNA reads TGTGCCAGCAGTGATGCCAGCAATTCACCCCTCCACTTT.

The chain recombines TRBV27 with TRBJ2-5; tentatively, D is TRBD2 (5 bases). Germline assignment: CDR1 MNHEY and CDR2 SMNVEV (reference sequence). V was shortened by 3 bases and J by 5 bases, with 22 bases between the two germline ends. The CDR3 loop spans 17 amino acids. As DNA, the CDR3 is TGTGCCAGCAGTTTCGTTCGGGGAGCGGCAGCCGGGGAGACCCAGTACTTC. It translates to CASSFVRGAAAGETQYF.

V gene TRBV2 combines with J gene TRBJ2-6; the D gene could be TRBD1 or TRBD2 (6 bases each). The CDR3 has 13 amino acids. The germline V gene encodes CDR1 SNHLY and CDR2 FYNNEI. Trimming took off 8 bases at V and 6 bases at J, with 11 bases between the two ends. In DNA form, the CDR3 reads TGTGCCAGCGAGAGGGGGGAGGCCAACGTCCTGACTTTC. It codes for CASERGEANVLTF.

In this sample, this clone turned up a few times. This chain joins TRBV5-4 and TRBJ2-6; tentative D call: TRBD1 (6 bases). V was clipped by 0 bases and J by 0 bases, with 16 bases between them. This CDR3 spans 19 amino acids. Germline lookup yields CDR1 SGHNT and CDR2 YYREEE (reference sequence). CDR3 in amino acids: CASSLVGRTDGSGANVLTF. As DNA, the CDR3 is TGTGCCAGCAGCTTGGTCGGGCGGACAGACGGCTCTGGGGCCAACGTCCTGACTTTC.

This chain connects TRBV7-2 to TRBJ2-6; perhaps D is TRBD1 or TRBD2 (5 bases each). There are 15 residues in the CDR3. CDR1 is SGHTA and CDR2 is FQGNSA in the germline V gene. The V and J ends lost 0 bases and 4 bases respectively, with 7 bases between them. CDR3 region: CASSLAGTGANVLTF. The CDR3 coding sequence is TGTGCCAGCAGCTTAGCAGGGACCGGGGCCAACGTCCTGACTTTC.

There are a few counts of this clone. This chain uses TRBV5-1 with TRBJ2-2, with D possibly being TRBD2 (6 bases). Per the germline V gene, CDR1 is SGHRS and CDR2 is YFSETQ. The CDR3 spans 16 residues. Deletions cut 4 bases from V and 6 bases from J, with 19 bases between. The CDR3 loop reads CASSPPTSRISGELFF. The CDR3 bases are TGCGCCAGCAGCCCCCCCACTAGCCGAATCTCCGGGGAGCTGTTTTTT.

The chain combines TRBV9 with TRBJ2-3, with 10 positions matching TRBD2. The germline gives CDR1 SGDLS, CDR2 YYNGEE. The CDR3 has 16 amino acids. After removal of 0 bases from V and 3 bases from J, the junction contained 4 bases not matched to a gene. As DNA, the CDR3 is TGTGCCAGCAGCGTAGGCCAGCGGGGGGGTACAGATACGCAGTATTTT. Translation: CASSVGQRGGTDTQYF.